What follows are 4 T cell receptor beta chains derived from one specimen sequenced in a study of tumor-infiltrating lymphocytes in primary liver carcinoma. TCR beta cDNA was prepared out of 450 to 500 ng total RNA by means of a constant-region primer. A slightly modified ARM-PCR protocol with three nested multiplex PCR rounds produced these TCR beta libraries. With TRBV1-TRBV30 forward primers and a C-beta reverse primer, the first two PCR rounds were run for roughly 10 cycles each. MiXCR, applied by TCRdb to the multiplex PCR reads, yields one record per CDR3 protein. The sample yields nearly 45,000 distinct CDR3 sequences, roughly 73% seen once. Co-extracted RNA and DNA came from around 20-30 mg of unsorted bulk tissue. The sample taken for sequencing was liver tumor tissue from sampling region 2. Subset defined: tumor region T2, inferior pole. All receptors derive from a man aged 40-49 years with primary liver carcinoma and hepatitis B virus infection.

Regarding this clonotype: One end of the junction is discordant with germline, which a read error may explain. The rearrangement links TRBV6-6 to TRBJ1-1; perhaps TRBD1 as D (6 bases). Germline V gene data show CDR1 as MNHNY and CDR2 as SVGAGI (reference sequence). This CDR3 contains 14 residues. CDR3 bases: TGTGCCTACCAAACCACAGGGATGAAGACTGAAGCTTTCTTT. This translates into CAYQTTGMKTEAFF.

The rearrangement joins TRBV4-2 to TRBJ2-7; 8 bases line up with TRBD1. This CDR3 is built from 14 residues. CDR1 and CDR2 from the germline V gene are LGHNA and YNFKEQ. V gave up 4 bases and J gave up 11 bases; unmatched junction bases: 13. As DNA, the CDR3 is TGTGCCAGCAGCCGAGGTGACAGGGGCCAGGAGAAGTACTTC. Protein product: CASSRGDRGQEKYF.

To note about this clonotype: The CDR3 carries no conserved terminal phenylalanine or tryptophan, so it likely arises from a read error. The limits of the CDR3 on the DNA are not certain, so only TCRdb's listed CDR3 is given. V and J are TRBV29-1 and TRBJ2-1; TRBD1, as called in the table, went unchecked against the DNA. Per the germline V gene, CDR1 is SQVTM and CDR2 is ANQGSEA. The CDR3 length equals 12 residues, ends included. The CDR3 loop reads CSGLQGFDEQSI.

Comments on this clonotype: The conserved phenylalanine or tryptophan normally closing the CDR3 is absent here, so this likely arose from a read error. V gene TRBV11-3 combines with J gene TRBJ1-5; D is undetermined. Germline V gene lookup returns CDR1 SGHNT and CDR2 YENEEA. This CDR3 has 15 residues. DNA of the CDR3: TGTGCCAACAGCTTAGATCTGGGGATGGCTCAGCCCCAGCATTTA. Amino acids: CANSLDLGMAQPQHL.